Listed here are 4 T cell receptor beta chains from one sample, sequenced in a study of T-cell reconstitution after alpha-beta-depleted transplantation in children. This sample's TCRbeta library carried unique molecular identifier barcodes. TCRdb ran MiXCR on the PCR reads and lists one entry per CDR3 protein. Of under 250,000 distinct CDR3 sequences in the sample, about 7% were seen once. This material consisted of PBMCs, taken before TCRalphabeta/CD19-depleted stem cell transplant. Every receptor here comes from a boy aged 2-9 years with acute lymphoblastic leukemia, due to receive a stem cell transplant.

The chain couples TRBV7-8 to TRBJ2-5, with 7 nucleotides matching TRBD1. The CDR3 covers 13 residues. Germline CDR1 reads SGHVS; CDR2 reads FQNEAQ. With V trimmed by 7 bases and J by 9 bases, 11 bases remained unmatched. The CDR3 protein is CASTPETTGAQYF. Here the CDR3 DNA reads TGTGCCAGCACCCCTGAAACAACAGGGGCCCAGTACTTC.

The table lists this clonotype with many counts. The DNA for the CDR3 is TGTGCCAGCATCCCGCGGGGGGGCACAGATACGCAGTATTTT. This codes for CASIPRGGTDTQYF. V and J are TRBV28 and TRBJ2-3; 8 nucleotides match TRBD2. The CDR3 contains 14 residues. V trimming: 7 bases; J trimming: 1 base; junction bases outside the gene matches: 4. Germline V gene lookup returns CDR1 MDHEN and CDR2 SYDVKM.

This clonotype occurred many times. V gene TRBV9 combines with J gene TRBJ2-7, with a possible D match to TRBD2 (6 bases). The germline V gene encodes CDR1 SGDLS and CDR2 YYNGEE. The V gene lost 1 base and the J gene lost 6 bases, with 17 bases spanning the gap. The CDR3 totals 15 residues. The CDR3 DNA sequence: TGTGCCAGCAGCGTATTGTCCGGGAGTCCTGTCGAGCAGTACTTC. Translating it yields CASSVLSGSPVEQYF.

Ten or more counts support this clonotype. The chain employs TRBV28 and TRBJ1-1, with D unresolved. Germline lookup yields CDR1 MDHEN and CDR2 SYDVKM. The CDR3 contains 11 residues. V lost 9 bases and J lost 7, with 12 bases in between. DNA of the CDR3: TGTGCCAGTCGGACCTTTCTTGAAGCTTTCTTT. It is translated as CASRTFLEAFF.